This T cell receptor (beta chain) is from a study of T-cell memory formation after mild COVID-19. Study-wide context: In these data, TCR clusters were largely donor specific. Findings of the study overall: SARS-CoV-2 specificity was not confirmed for second-wave clones peaking on day 37. Contracting CD8+ clones were enriched in EMRA, CD4+ mainly in CM and EM.

MiXCR, applied by TCRdb to the 5' RACE reads, yields one record per CDR3 protein. The repertoire holds about 470,000 distinct CDR3 sequences, approximately 25% seen once, with about 12% in the top ten. This clonotype was detected only a few times. Its antigen is not known. The V end was cut by 6 bases, the J end by 5 bases, with 11 bases between. CDR3 size: 12 residues. V and J are TRBV12-3 or TRBV12-4 and TRBJ2-7, with unresolved D. Sequenced material: PBMCs or a T cell subset sorted from them (not recorded which). This receptor was obtained from an adult woman who had mild COVID-19 (a few samples of this study predate the infection). Cell type and time point are not known. CDR3 sequence reads: CASSVRRNEQYF. The DNA of the CDR3 is TGTGCCAGCAGCGTGCGGAGAAACGAGCAGTACTTC.